This entry lists 26 T cell receptor beta chains sequenced from one sample in a study of blood T cell repertoires in COVID-19. Repertoires were generated with immunoSEQ multiplex PCR, while TCRdb's copy carries only in-frame clones and drops some. The sample lists a few hundred thousand clones; 70% to 90% were seen once. The sequenced material came from peripheral blood. The receptors here all came from a woman in her sixties or seventies with acute or convalescent COVID-19.

V is TRBV7-8 and J is TRBJ1-1; D possibly corresponds to TRBD1 (6 bases). Deletions cut 3 bases from V and 1 base from J, with 9 bases between. CDR1 SGHVS and CDR2 FQNEAQ come from the germline V gene. The CDR3 is 14 amino acids. This CDR3 is CASSFGGGNTEAFF. The CDR3 DNA follows: TGTGCCAGCAGCTTTGGGGGCGGGAACACTGAAGCTTTCTTT.

This clone was picked up one time. V gene TRBV5-1 combines with J gene TRBJ2-1; perhaps TRBD2 as D (5 bases). The germline gives CDR1 SGHRS, CDR2 YFSETQ. Between the trimmed V and J ends, which lost 1 base and 9 bases, there was a span of 11 bases. The CDR3 covers 13 residues. CDR3 loop: CASSLMRDTEQFF. The CDR3 nucleotides are TGCGCCAGCAGCTTGATGAGGGATACTGAGCAGTTCTTC. Variable domain in full (rest from reference TRBV5-1 and TRBJ2-1): KAGVTQTPRYLIKTRGQQVTLSCSPISGHRSVSWYQQTPGQGLQFLFEYFSETQRNKGNFPGRFSGRQFSNSRSEMNVSTLELGDSALYLCASSLMRDTEQFFGPGTRLTVL.

The V and J genes are TRBV7-9 and TRBJ1-2; TRBD1 aligns across 7 bases. The CDR3 loop spans 14 amino acids. V was pared by 3 bases and J by 4 bases, with 5 bases of the junction left unmatched. CDR1 SEHNR and CDR2 FQNEAQ come from the germline V gene (reference sequence). The DNA for the CDR3 is TGTGCCAGCAGCTTTTCAGGGGGGTTCTATGGCTACACCTTC. Protein product: CASSFSGGFYGYTF.

The chain carries TRBV21-1 and TRBJ1-1. TRBV21-1 is shown as a pseudogene. The CDR3 runs 15 residues. CDR3 loop: CASSPWGGLDTEAFF. The CDR3 nucleotides read TGTGCCAGCAGCCCTTGGGGGGGATTGGACACTGAAGCTTTCTTT.

The rearrangement links TRBV6-5 to TRBJ2-7, with TRBD1 matching over 11 bases. The CDR3 is 13 residues long. Germline CDR1 MNHEY, CDR2 SVGAGI. V shed 7 bases and J 6 bases; nucleotides not matched to a gene: 5. Written as DNA, the CDR3 is TGTGCCAGCACCAGGGACAGGGGGAGCGAGCAGTACTTC. Amino acids: CASTRDRGSEQYF.

This sequence joins TRBV6-5 and TRBJ1-1, with a tentative D call TRBD1 (5 bases). Trimming left V 8 bases short and J 1 base short, with 14 bases between. CDR1 is MNHEY, CDR2 SVGAGI, per germline. The CDR3 covers 14 residues. In DNA form, the CDR3 reads TGTGCCAGCCCCCCGGCGGGGGGGAACACTGAAGCTTTCTTT. Its protein product is CASPPAGGNTEAFF.

This chain links TRBV25-1 with TRBJ2-3; D not certain. The ends were cut back, 6 bases at V and 2 bases at J, with 12 bases in the middle. Germline CDR1 MGHDK, CDR2 SYGVNS. The CDR3 covers 14 residues. This CDR3 reads CASSPPLFTDTQYF. DNA for the CDR3: TGTGCCAGCAGCCCCCCCTTGTTCACAGATACGCAGTATTTT.

V gene TRBV6-1 combines with J gene TRBJ2-5; D unclear. V was trimmed by 1 base and J by 7 bases, leaving 10 bases between them. This CDR3 contains 13 residues. CDR1 and CDR2 (germline): MNHNS, SASEGT. The CDR3 DNA sequence: TGTGCCAGCAGTGAAGGGGTTAGCAGGACCCAGTACTTC. Translated: CASSEGVSRTQYF.

This clone is a singleton in its sample. The chain combines TRBV19 with TRBJ1-1, with TRBD1 matching 7 bases. CDR3 length equals 13 residues. CDR1 and CDR2 from the germline V gene are LNHDA and SQIVND (reference sequence). Losses at the gene ends were 9 bases for V and 3 bases for J; bases not matched to a gene: 7. CDR3 loop: CASRGQLDTEAFF. The CDR3 DNA is TGTGCCAGCCGGGGACAGCTAGACACTGAAGCTTTCTTT. Supplemented by reference TRBV19 and TRBJ1-1, the full variable domain reads DGGITQSPKYLFRKEGQNVTLSCEQNLNHDAMYWYRQDPGQGLRLIYYSQIVNDFQKGDIAEGYSVSREKKESFPLTVTSAQKNPTAFYLCASRGQLDTEAFFGQGTRLTVV.

In its sample, this clone was seen a few times. This chain joins TRBV5-1 and TRBJ1-4, with 8 bases fitting TRBD1. V lost 4 bases to trimming and J lost 5 bases; unmatched junction nucleotides: 1. Germline V gene sequence: CDR1 SGHRS, CDR2 YFSETQ. The CDR3 runs to 13 residues. CDR3 in DNA: TGCGCCAGCAGCCGGGACAGGAATGAAAAACTGTTTTTT. It yields the protein CASSRDRNEKLFF.

The V and J genes are TRBV7-9 and TRBJ1-1; no firm D call. This CDR3 region has 13 residues. CDR1 and CDR2 from the germline V gene are SEHNR and FQNEAQ (reference sequence). Trimming took off 5 bases at V and 0 bases at J, with 7 bases between the two ends. DNA for the CDR3: TGTGCCAGCAGCCTCCAGATGAACACTGAAGCTTTCTTT. Translated: CASSLQMNTEAFF.

The chain couples TRBV6-6 to TRBJ1-1, with 9 nucleotides matching TRBD1. J was trimmed by 5 bases and V by 5 bases; bases with no gene match: 15. Germline CDR1 MNHNY, CDR2 SVGAGI (reference sequence). CDR3 length: 17 residues. The CDR3 sequence is CASSPPGTGSMWTEAFF. DNA for the CDR3: TGTGCCAGCAGTCCCCCGGGGACAGGGAGTATGTGGACTGAAGCTTTCTTT.

The chain employs TRBV5-1 and TRBJ2-5; 7 nucleotides align to TRBD2. The CDR3 has 14 amino acids. The germline V gene encodes CDR1 SGHRS and CDR2 YFSETQ. Trimming at V came to 4 bases and at J to 5 bases, leaving 8 bases not matched to a gene. CDR3 nucleotides: TGCGCCAGCAGCCCCGAGCGGGGATCCGAGACCCAGTACTTC. It is translated as CASSPERGSETQYF.

The chain recombines TRBV3-1 (or the pseudogene TRBV3-2) with TRBJ1-6; the D is unclear. Germline assignment: CDR1 LGHDT and CDR2 YNNKEL (reference sequence). CDR3 length equals 14 residues. V was trimmed by 1 base and J by 10 bases, leaving 11 bases between them. The CDR3: CASSQVREESPLHF. The CDR3 bases are TGTGCCAGCAGCCAAGTAAGGGAGGAATCACCCCTCCACTTT.

This rearrangement joins TRBV5-4 to TRBJ1-6, with TRBD1 as a possible D gene (5 bases). The V and J ends lost 2 bases and 9 bases respectively, with 15 bases between them. This CDR3 has 15 amino acids. Germline assignment: CDR1 SGHNT and CDR2 YYREEE (reference sequence). In DNA, the CDR3 is TGTGCCAGCAGCTTCGACCAGGGAAGGAGTTCACCCCTCCACTTT. It specifies CASSFDQGRSSPLHF.

The chain recombines TRBV5-4 with TRBJ2-3; no clear D gene. CDR1 and CDR2 from the germline V gene are SGHNT and YYREEE (reference sequence). The CDR3 has 14 residues. V was trimmed by 4 bases and J by 1 base, leaving 10 bases between them. CDR3 sequence (DNA): TGTGCCAGCAGCCCGAGGTGGGGCACAGATACGCAGTATTTT. Translation: CASSPRWGTDTQYF.

This clone was detected only a few times. The rearrangement joins TRBV3-1 (or the pseudogene TRBV3-2) to TRBJ2-5, with 10 bases fitting TRBD1. CDR3 length: 18 amino acids. The junction had 13 bases not matched to a gene; V was cut back by 5 bases and J by 1 base. Germline assignment: CDR1 LGHDT and CDR2 YNNKEL (reference sequence). The CDR3 loop reads CASSKIRDRGVVQETQYF. The CDR3 DNA reads as TGTGCCAGCAGCAAAATCCGGGACAGGGGCGTAGTCCAAGAGACCCAGTACTTC.

The chain carries TRBV5-1 and TRBJ1-4, with D unresolved. Germline V gene sequence: CDR1 SGHRS, CDR2 YFSETQ. CDR3 length equals 14 residues. V was cut by 2 bases and J by 8 bases, with 13 bases left in between. The DNA for the CDR3 is TGCGCCAGCAGCTTAATATCGGGTCTAGAAAAACTGTTTTTT. Amino acid sequence: CASSLISGLEKLFF.

J is TRBJ1-2 and V is TRBV3-1 (or the pseudogene TRBV3-2); the match to TRBD1 covers 7 bases. Trimming took 5 bases from V and 5 from J; bases not matched to a gene: 8. CDR1 is LGHDT, CDR2 YNNKEL, per germline (reference sequence). There are 14 residues in the CDR3. CDR3 region: CASSRRQGSYGYTF. CDR3 DNA: TGTGCCAGCAGCAGACGACAGGGCTCATATGGCTACACCTTC.

In this sample, this clone turned up a few times. The chain joins TRBV6-5 to TRBJ1-1; D unclear. CDR1 is MNHEY, CDR2 SVGAGI, per germline. This CDR3 region has 12 residues. Trimming shortened V by 4 bases and J by 9 bases, and 12 bases separated the two germline ends. The CDR3 here is CASSSQATKAFF. DNA of the CDR3: TGTGCCAGCAGTTCCCAGGCGACTAAAGCTTTCTTT.

This chain uses TRBV19 with TRBJ1-6; weak D call: TRBD1 (5 bases). Trimming removed 5 bases from V and 7 bases from J, with 9 bases in between. The CDR3 spans 13 residues. In germline, CDR1 is LNHDA, CDR2 SQIVND (reference sequence). CDR3: CASSDSENSPLHF. The CDR3 region has the DNA TGTGCCAGTAGTGACAGCGAAAATTCACCCCTCCACTTT.

The genes are TRBV5-6 and TRBJ2-1, with unresolved D. V was trimmed by 1 base and J by 1 base, leaving 15 bases between them. Germline CDR1 and CDR2: SGHDT and YYEEEE. This CDR3 spans 17 amino acids. CDR3 sequence reads: CASSLILVFGSYNEQFF. The DNA for the CDR3 is TGTGCCAGCAGCTTGATCCTAGTCTTTGGGTCCTACAATGAGCAGTTCTTC.

V is TRBV11-2 and J is TRBJ2-1, with D unclear. The CDR3 is 14 amino acids. CDR1 is SGHAT, CDR2 FQNNGV, per germline. V was trimmed by 1 base and J by 4 bases, leaving 8 bases between them. CDR3 in amino acids: CASSLGQLYNEQFF. DNA for the CDR3: TGTGCCAGCAGCTTAGGTCAGTTATACAATGAGCAGTTCTTC. Together with reference TRBV11-2 and TRBJ2-1, the CDR3 gives the full variable domain: EAGVAQSPRYKIIEKRQSVAFWCNPISGHATLYWYQQILGQGPKLLIQFQNNGVVDDSQLPKDRFSAERLKGVDSTLKIQPAKLEDSAVYLCASSLGQLYNEQFFGPGTRLTVL.

In its sample, this clone was seen a few times. J is TRBJ1-2 and V is TRBV2; maybe TRBD1 (5 bases). V lost 6 bases, J lost 8 bases, and 16 bases lay in between. CDR1 is SNHLY and CDR2 is FYNNEI in the germline V gene. The CDR3 covers 13 residues. The CDR3 reads CASSDNLRTGYTF. The CDR3 DNA sequence: TGTGCCAGCAGCGACAACTTGAGGACAGGCTACACCTTC.

V is TRBV6-4 and J is TRBJ2-3, with a weak D call TRBD1 (6 bases). Looked up from germline, CDR1 is MRHNA and CDR2 is SNTAGT. The V end was cut by 5 bases, the J end by 0 bases, with 9 bases between. The CDR3 spans 14 residues. The CDR3 region is CASSLQGSTDTQYF. The CDR3 bases are TGTGCCAGCAGTTTACAGGGTAGCACAGATACGCAGTATTTT.

This clone has just one count. The rearrangement joins TRBV5-7 to TRBJ1-4; possibly TRBD1 for D (5 bases). TRBV5-7 is marked as an open reading frame, function uncertain. The CDR3 sequence is 16 residues long. V was cut by 1 base and J by 3 bases, with 13 bases left in between. The CDR3 coding sequence is TGTGCCAGCAGCTTGTGGGGGGAGATACCTAATGAAAAACTGTTTTTT. This translates into CASSLWGEIPNEKLFF.